The T cell receptor beta chain under discussion was sequenced for a study of blood T cell repertoires in COVID-19. In the source study's methods: Estimation of nucleated cell counts was performed using reference gene primer amplification. Profiled with immunoSEQ multiplex PCR; TCRdb holds only in-frame clones, not every one. V and J calls and clone size are copied from that table; D and trimming were computed from the DNA. The sample comprises around 250,000 clones, roughly nine tenths of which are singletons, and over 8% rests with the top ten. This clone came up a few times. What was sequenced was peripheral blood. The receptor comes from a man aged 35-49 years with active or convalescent COVID-19.

The CDR3 reads CASSTLVGVVTEAFF. Written as DNA, the CDR3 is TGTGCCAGCAGCACCCTGGTCGGGGTCGTCACTGAAGCTTTCTTT. The V call is TRBV5-4, the J call TRBJ1-1; D not resolved. The V gene's germline CDR1 is SGHNT and CDR2 YYREEE (reference sequence). The V end was cut by 4 bases, the J end by 4 bases, with 17 bases between. There are 15 residues in the CDR3.